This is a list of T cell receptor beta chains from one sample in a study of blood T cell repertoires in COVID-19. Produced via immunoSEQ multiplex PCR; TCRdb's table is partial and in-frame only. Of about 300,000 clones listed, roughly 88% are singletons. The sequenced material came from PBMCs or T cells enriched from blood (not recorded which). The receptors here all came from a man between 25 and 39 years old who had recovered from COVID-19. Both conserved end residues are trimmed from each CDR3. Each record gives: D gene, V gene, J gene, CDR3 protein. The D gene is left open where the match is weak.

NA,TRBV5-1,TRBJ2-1,ASSLRQSNNEQF
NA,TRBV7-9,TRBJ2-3,ASSHEGGLVTQY
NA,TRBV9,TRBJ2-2,ASSVGETGNTGELF
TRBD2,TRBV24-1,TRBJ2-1,ATSDSSGGLYNEQF
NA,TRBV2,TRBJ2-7,ASSAKGPYEQY
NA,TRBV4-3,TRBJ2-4,ASSQGSYRESFGNIQY
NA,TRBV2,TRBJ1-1,ASSEVPGDTEAF
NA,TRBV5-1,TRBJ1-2,ASAPPGNRESYGYT
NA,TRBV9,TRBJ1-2,ASSAGVNYGYT
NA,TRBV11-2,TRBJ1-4,ASSLGAEKLF